The clone carrying this TCR beta chain came up a few times. Stable Graves' hyperthyroidism meant no ophthalmopathy progression within 18 months. These data belong to a study of T cells in Graves' hyperthyroidism and ophthalmopathy. TCR beta CDR3 sequences were amplified from RNA transcripts. RT-PCR in the first round (using the HTBI primer set) targeted the TCR CDR3. TCRdb independently ran MiXCR on the multiplex PCR reads; one entry per CDR3 protein. This table has about 840,000 distinct CDR3 sequences, roughly 37% appearing once. Deletions cut 10 bases from V and 0 bases from J, with 16 bases between. CDR1 and CDR2 from the germline V gene are ENHRY and SYGVKD. The CDR3 has 15 amino acids.

The rearrangement joins TRBV10-3 to TRBJ1-5; tentative D call: TRBD1 (5 bases). The receptor was derived from a man aged 18-30 years with Graves' hyperthyroidism. The specimen sequenced was blood. The CDR3, as DNA: TGTGCCAGCAGGCCTCAGGGTTATAGCAATCAGCCCCAGCATTTT. This codes for CASRPQGYSNQPQHF.